The 18 T cell receptor beta chains in this list originate from one sample, sequenced in a study of blood T cell repertoires in COVID-19. Sequenced by immunoSEQ multiplex PCR; TCRdb stores in-frame clones only, minus some. The sample yields roughly 97,000 clones, over 75% seen once. Input material: peripheral blood. Receptors originate from a man between 60 and 70 years old with acute or convalescent COVID-19.

The chain combines TRBV6-6 with TRBJ2-7; TRBD2 aligns across 12 bases. This CDR3 region has 17 residues. V was pared by 5 bases and J by 0 bases, with 8 bases of the junction left unmatched. Germline-derived CDR1 and CDR2 are MNHNY and SVGAGI (reference sequence). The CDR3 spells CASSRLGLAGSSYEQYF. Written as DNA, the CDR3 is TGTGCCAGCAGTCGACTAGGACTAGCGGGGAGCTCCTACGAGCAGTACTTC.

The V and J genes are TRBV27 and TRBJ2-7; D unclear. Trimming stripped 2 bases from V and 3 bases from J, with 14 bases between. CDR1 is MNHEY and CDR2 is SMNVEV in the germline V gene (reference sequence). This CDR3 contains 15 residues. The DNA for the CDR3 is TGTGCCAGCAGTTTACCGCAGAGGCAGAGCTACGAGCAGTACGTC. Residues: CASSLPQRQSYEQYV.

The V call is TRBV7-2, the J call TRBJ1-1; possible D gene TRBD1, 6 bases. This CDR3 has 14 amino acids. The germline V gene encodes CDR1 SGHTA and CDR2 FQGNSA. The ends were cut back, 2 bases at V and 2 bases at J, with 9 bases in the middle. The CDR3 spells CASSLWGQNTEAFF. The CDR3 bases are TGTGCCAGCAGCTTATGGGGGCAAAACACTGAAGCTTTCTTT. Variable domain in full (rest from reference TRBV7-2 and TRBJ1-1): GAGVSQSPSNKVTEKGKDVELRCDPISGHTALYWYRQSLGQGLEFLIYFQGNSAPDKSGLPSDRFSAERTGGSVSTLTIQRTQQEDSAVYLCASSLWGQNTEAFFGQGTRLTVV.

This chain links TRBV10-2 with TRBJ1-2, with 7 bases aligning to TRBD1. CDR3 length equals 13 residues. Germline CDR1 reads WSHSY; CDR2 reads SAAADI. The V segment lost 8 bases and the J segment 4 bases; nucleotides outside the gene matches: 7. CDR3 protein: CASLGGGGYGYTF. For the CDR3, the DNA is TGCGCCAGCTTAGGGGGCGGCGGCTATGGCTACACCTTC.

This CDR3 reads CASRQDYGYTF. For the CDR3, the DNA is TGTGCCAGCAGACAGGACTATGGCTACACCTTC. The chain links TRBV2 to TRBJ1-2; D is possibly TRBD1 (5 bases). CDR3 length: 11 residues. Trimming cost V 6 bases and J 3 bases, with 5 bases left between them. The germline gives CDR1 SNHLY, CDR2 FYNNEI.

The V and J genes are TRBV10-3 and TRBJ2-3; 8 bases line up with TRBD2. Germline CDR1 and CDR2: ENHRY and SYGVKD. The CDR3 is 16 residues long. V was clipped by 3 bases and J by 14 bases; unmatched bases: 19. This chain's CDR3 is CAISDTRLASQPGGYF. The DNA for the CDR3 is TGTGCCATCAGTGATACGAGACTAGCGTCACAACCTGGGGGGTATTTT.

In this sample, this clone turned up once. This chain connects TRBV5-4 to TRBJ1-6; the D gene is possibly TRBD1 (6 bases). V lost 6 bases to trimming and J lost 14 bases, with 18 bases between them. This CDR3 contains 13 residues. Per germline, CDR1 SGHNT and CDR2 YYREEE (reference sequence). The CDR3 region is CASTYTRGGALHF. CDR3 DNA: TGTGCCAGCACCTACACTAGGGGGGGGGCCCTCCACTTT.

This clone has just one count. This chain joins TRBV15 and TRBJ1-4; no definite D call. Germline CDR1 reads LNHNV; CDR2 reads YYDKDF (reference sequence). The CDR3 covers 13 residues. Trimming took 0 bases from V and 4 from J, leaving 3 bases between them. The chain's CDR3 is CATSRDYNEKLFF. CDR3 DNA: TGTGCCACCAGCAGAGATTATAATGAAAAACTGTTTTTT.

Here the CDR3 reads CASSPREGKGTDTQYF. CDR3 in DNA: TGTGCCAGCAGCCCCAGGGAGGGGAAGGGCACAGATACGCAGTATTTT. The gene calls are TRBV7-9 and TRBJ2-3; 7 bases agree with TRBD2. This CDR3 has 16 residues. CDR1 SEHNR and CDR2 FQNEAQ come from the germline V gene (reference sequence). With 5 bases clipped from V and 1 base from J, the junction kept 9 bases outside the gene matches.

This chain joins TRBV19 and TRBJ1-1; D not certain. The V end was cut by 6 bases, the J end by 4 bases, with 15 bases between. This CDR3 is 14 amino acids long. The germline gives CDR1 LNHDA, CDR2 SQIVND (reference sequence). The CDR3 loop reads CASRVEGAGTEAFF. The CDR3 DNA follows: TGTGCCAGTAGAGTCGAGGGCGCCGGCACTGAAGCTTTCTTT.

The V gene is TRBV18, the J gene TRBJ1-6, with 7 positions matching TRBD1. Trimming took 4 bases from V and 6 from J; bases not matched to a gene: 6. Germline assignment: CDR1 KGHSH and CDR2 LQKENI. This CDR3 is built from 15 residues. This CDR3 is CASSLSTGINSPLHF. CDR3 in DNA: TGTGCCAGCTCACTGTCGACAGGGATTAATTCACCCCTCCACTTT.

CDR3 protein: CASSIEPRGNQPQHF. CDR3 DNA: TGTGCCAGTAGTATAGAGCCAAGAGGAAATCAGCCCCAGCATTTT. The chain uses TRBV19 and TRBJ1-5, with D unresolved. The CDR3 runs 15 residues. Germline CDR1 is LNHDA and CDR2 is SQIVND (reference sequence). V was cut by 0 bases and J by 4 bases, with 10 bases left in between.

This clone was detected only once. The chain carries TRBV6-5 and TRBJ2-2; no clear D gene. There are 13 residues in the CDR3. Germline V gene lookup returns CDR1 MNHEY and CDR2 SVGAGI. V gave up 1 base and J gave up 4 bases, with 4 bases separating them. CDR3 nucleotides: TGTGCCAGCAGTTACTATCTCACCGGGGAGCTGTTTTTT. It yields the protein CASSYYLTGELFF.

The genes are TRBV12-5 and TRBJ1-3; a possible D gene is TRBD1 (6 bases). CDR3 length: 16 residues. From germline, CDR1 is LGHNT and CDR2 FRNRAP. V was clipped by 1 base and J by 1 base, with 11 bases between them. The CDR3 protein is CASGLGTGLSGNTIYF. The DNA for the CDR3 is TGTGCTAGTGGTTTGGGAACAGGGTTGTCTGGAAACACCATATATTTT.

This sequence joins TRBV5-5 and TRBJ2-3; D is unclear. V shed 0 bases and J shed 7 bases, with 12 bases lying between them. CDR3 length: 14 amino acids. Germline CDR1 is SGHKS and CDR2 is YYEKEE (reference sequence). The CDR3 sequence is CASSLGAGSHTQYF. CDR3 nucleotide sequence: TGTGCCAGCAGCTTGGGGGCAGGCAGCCATACGCAGTATTTT.

J is TRBJ1-2 and V is TRBV19, with D possibly TRBD1 on 6 matching bases. Germline V gene lookup returns CDR1 LNHDA and CDR2 SQIVND (reference sequence). Trimming pared 6 bases from V and 2 bases from J, leaving 13 bases between. The CDR3 is 14 residues long. The DNA of the CDR3 is TGTGCCAGTAGAGTTTCCGGACAGAACTATGGCTACACCTTC. Its translation is CASRVSGQNYGYTF.

This chain joins TRBV5-6 and TRBJ2-3; 8 nucleotides align to TRBD1. This CDR3 contains 15 residues. Trimming at V came to 1 base and at J to 5 bases, leaving 6 bases not matched to a gene. From germline, CDR1 is SGHDT and CDR2 YYEEEE. This CDR3 reads CASSLYQGAEDTQYF. The CDR3 nucleotides read TGTGCCAGCAGCTTGTATCAGGGGGCAGAAGATACGCAGTATTTT.

V is TRBV3-1 (or the pseudogene TRBV3-2) and J is TRBJ1-1, with D hard to call. Trimming took off 1 base at V and 10 bases at J, with 10 bases between the two ends. Germline V gene data show CDR1 as LGHDT and CDR2 as YNNKEL (reference sequence). The CDR3 totals 12 residues. The CDR3 DNA sequence: TGTGCCAGCAGCCAAGCCTGGGCGGGAGCTTTCTTT. Translation gives CASSQAWAGAFF.